These 4 T cell receptor beta chains were all obtained from the same sample, sequenced in a study of cytotoxic CD8 clonotypes in ibrutinib-treated CLL. Method: immunoSEQ multiplex PCR; TCRdb's copy keeps in-frame clones and lacks some. The table includes roughly 200,000 clones, about two thirds detected once. The sample consisted of PBMCs, taken after 24 months of ibrutinib treatment. The receptors were gathered from a human donor with chronic lymphocytic leukemia.

V is TRBV20-1 and J is TRBJ1-1, with a possible D match to TRBD1 (6 bases). Trimming removed 5 bases from V and 7 bases from J, with 11 bases in between. The CDR3 runs to 11 residues. Germline V lookup: CDR1 DFQATT, CDR2 SNEGSKA (reference sequence). CDR3 sequence reads: CSAQRGSEAFF. Here the CDR3 DNA reads TGCAGTGCTCAGAGGGGGAGTGAAGCTTTCTTT.

This clone has just a few counts. This rearrangement joins TRBV15 to TRBJ2-5; TRBD2 aligns across 9 bases. V was pared by 0 bases and J by 0 bases, with 5 bases of the junction left unmatched. The CDR3 runs to 17 residues. CDR1 and CDR2 (germline): LNHNV, YYDKDF (reference sequence). CDR3: CATSREAVAGDQETQYF. The CDR3 DNA sequence: TGTGCCACCAGCAGAGAAGCGGTAGCGGGAGACCAAGAGACCCAGTACTTC.

In this sample, this clone turned up a few times. This sequence joins TRBV7-6 and TRBJ2-7; no reliable D call. The CDR3 totals 15 residues. CDR1 and CDR2 from the germline V gene are SGHVS and FNYEAQ. V lost 6 bases, J lost 0 bases, and 15 bases lay in between. The CDR3 reads CASSMDGLSSYEQYF. The CDR3 nucleotides are TGTGCCAGCAGTATGGACGGCTTAAGCTCCTACGAGCAGTACTTC.

The V and J genes are TRBV6-5 and TRBJ1-2, with TRBD1 as a possible D gene (5 bases). The germline V gene encodes CDR1 MNHEY and CDR2 SVGAGI. There are 13 residues in the CDR3. V lost 2 bases to trimming and J lost 7 bases, with 11 bases between them. DNA for the CDR3: TGTGCCAGCAGTTACGGACAAAGGATTGGCTACACCTTC. Protein product: CASSYGQRIGYTF.